This entry is about one T cell receptor beta chain. The sample originates from a study of T cell responses to AZD1222 COVID-19 vaccine. Libraries were prepared by immunoSEQ multiplex PCR; TCRdb keeps only in-frame clonotypes and omits some of them. This table has 85,000 to 90,000 clones, around 90% appearing once. The sequencing used peripheral blood, collected on day 0 of AZD1222 vaccination. The receptor's source is an adult in good health.

The CDR3 protein is CASSLPRDYYEQYF. CDR3 DNA sequence: TGTGCCAGCAGCTTGCCCCGGGACTACTACGAGCAGTACTTC. The rearrangement uses TRBV5-6 and TRBJ2-7, with 7 bases identical to TRBD2. This CDR3 region has 14 residues. Germline lookup yields CDR1 SGHDT and CDR2 YYEEEE. V shed 1 base and J 3 bases; nucleotides not matched to a gene: 4.